Below are 3 T cell receptor beta chains sequenced from a single sample in a study of blood T cell repertoires in COVID-19. TCRdb's table, derived via immunoSEQ multiplex PCR, lists solely in-frame clones and lacks some. The table has about 170,000 clones, roughly nine tenths seen once. The sample was peripheral blood. These receptors all come from a woman in her fifties or sixties with COVID-19, enrolled during active disease.

This clone turned up a few times. The rearrangement links TRBV3-1 (or the pseudogene TRBV3-2) to TRBJ2-7, with D uncertain. The CDR3 is 15 residues long. V lost 4 bases and J lost 1, with 14 bases in between. CDR1 and CDR2 (germline): LGHDT, YNNKEL (reference sequence). In DNA form, the CDR3 reads TGTGCCAGCAGCCCGCCCCGTGGGCCTTCCTACGAGCAGTACTTC. It yields the protein CASSPPRGPSYEQYF.

This clone was observed a single time. The chain is built from TRBV19 and TRBJ1-2; 7 bases are a match to TRBD1. This CDR3 is 14 amino acids long. CDR1 is LNHDA and CDR2 is SQIVND in the germline V gene (reference sequence). J lost 4 bases, V lost 5 bases, and 7 bases had no gene match. The CDR3 region is CASSFPDRFYGYTF. For the CDR3, the DNA is TGTGCCAGTAGTTTCCCGGACAGGTTCTATGGCTACACCTTC.

This clone has just one count. The CDR3 DNA reads TGTGCCAGCAGCTTGGCTTCGGGTACAGGCGCGAAGAGGGAGCAGTACTTC. It translates to CASSLASGTGAKREQYF. The chain recombines TRBV5-4 with TRBJ2-7; maybe TRBD1 (5 bases). The germline gives CDR1 SGHNT, CDR2 YYREEE (reference sequence). There are 17 residues in the CDR3. Trimming stripped 0 bases from V and 7 bases from J, with 23 bases between.